This entry is about one TCR beta chain. Its antigen is not known. Sequencing of TCR beta drew on CD8+ and CD4+ T cells from blood. Purification of the CD8+ and CD4+ T cells relied on negative isolation, and TEMRA cells underwent FACS enrichment. These data come from a study of CD8 T cells in Susac syndrome. Study-level results: The study's TCR sequencing and HLA analysis covered a relatively small number of individuals, and the study acknowledged this.

Random hexamers served to reverse transcribe roughly 0.5 to 1 ug RNA. An immunoSEQ multiplex PCR generated amplified TCR beta CDR3 products spanning 54 Vbeta and 13 Jbeta. TCRdb itself ran the immunoSEQ multiplex PCR reads through MiXCR, one entry per CDR3 protein. The table includes 95,000 or so distinct CDR3 sequences, over 85% detected once. V lost 0 bases to trimming and J lost 7 bases; unmatched junction nucleotides: 7. This CDR3 region has 16 residues. Germline V gives CDR1 MNHEY, CDR2 SVGAGI. The source material was CD8+ T cells from PBMCs. The V call is TRBV6-5, the J call TRBJ2-1, with TRBD2 matching over 9 bases. The origin of this receptor is a human donor in good health. The CDR3 is CASSYSARGGKNEQFF. The CDR3 DNA reads TGTGCCAGCAGTTACTCGGCGCGGGGGGGCAAGAATGAGCAGTTCTTC.